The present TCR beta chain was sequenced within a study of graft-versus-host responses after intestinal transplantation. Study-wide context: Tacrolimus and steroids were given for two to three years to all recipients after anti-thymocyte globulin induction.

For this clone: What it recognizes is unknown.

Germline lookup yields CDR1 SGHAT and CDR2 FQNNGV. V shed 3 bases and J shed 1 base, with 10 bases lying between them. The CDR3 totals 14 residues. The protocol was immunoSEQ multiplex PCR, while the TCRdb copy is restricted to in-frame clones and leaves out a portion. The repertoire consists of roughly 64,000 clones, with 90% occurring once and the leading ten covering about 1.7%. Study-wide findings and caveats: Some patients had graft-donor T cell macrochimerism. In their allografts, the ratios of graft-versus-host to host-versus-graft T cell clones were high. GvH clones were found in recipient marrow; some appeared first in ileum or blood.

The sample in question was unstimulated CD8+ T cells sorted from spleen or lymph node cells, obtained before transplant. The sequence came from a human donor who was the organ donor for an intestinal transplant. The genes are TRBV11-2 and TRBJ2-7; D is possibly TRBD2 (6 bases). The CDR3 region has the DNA TGTGCCAGCAGCTTGGGACGGGGGTCCTACGAGCAGTACTTC. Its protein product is CASSLGRGSYEQYF. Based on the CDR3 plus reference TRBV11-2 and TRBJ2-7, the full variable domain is EAGVAQSPRYKIIEKRQSVAFWCNPISGHATLYWYQQILGQGPKLLIQFQNNGVVDDSQLPKDRFSAERLKGVDSTLKIQPAKLEDSAVYLCASSLGRGSYEQYFGPGTRLTVT.